Listed here is a single TCR beta chain. Antigen: not known. This sample is drawn from a study of blood T cells in healthy people across ages. Overall study findings and caveats: One million T cells yielded diversity estimates that were considered underestimates. Unsorted PBMCs blocked a conclusive comparison of naive and antigen-experienced cells. The percentage of naive T cells correlated strongly with TCR beta diversity.

A second PCR of 7 to 11 cycles used a sample-barcoded 5' primer and a J-beta primer mix. TCRdb recomputed calls from the 5' RACE reads with MiXCR, one row per CDR3 protein. Of over 500,000 distinct CDR3 sequences listed, 45% to 60% are singletons. Sequenced: blood. The source of this sequence is a woman at least 80 years old in good health.

The CDR3 DNA reads as TGCAGTGCTAGTGGGCAGGGGGACACAGATACGCAGTATTTT. Translated: CSASGQGDTDTQYF. The chain employs TRBV20-1 and TRBJ2-3, with 7 bases matching TRBD1. The CDR3 contains 14 residues. V shed 3 bases and J 2 bases; nucleotides not matched to a gene: 5. Per the germline V gene, CDR1 is DFQATT and CDR2 is SNEGSKA (reference sequence).